Listed here is a single TCR beta chain. Its antigen remains unidentified. The sample belongs to a study of CD8+ T cells in alopecia areata. Study-level results: Scalp sample data also include resident alphabeta T cells from normal skin. Numerous expanded lesional clones remained in scalp and blood during tofacitinib. Affected lesional scalp, above all in alopecia totalis/universalis, was more clonal than normal scalp. Administration of tofacitinib significantly diminished scalp clonality and expanded CD8+ clones within the top 100.

Following extraction, RNA underwent reverse transcription to cDNA, which served as the sequencing template. Clones were sequenced by immunoSEQ multiplex PCR, and TCRdb holds only the in-frame ones, with some missing. The sample records a few hundred thousand clones, approximately 67% being singletons. Documented treatment: oral pan-JAK inhibitor, 5-10 mg twice daily. The material was CD4+ T cells sorted from blood, obtained at week 44, from a patient treated with tofacitinib. The sequence came from a human donor with alopecia areata.

CDR3 bases: TGCAGCGTTGAACCGAGGACAGGGACGAGTGAAGCTTTCTTT. Translation gives CSVEPRTGTSEAFF. V and J are TRBV29-1 and TRBJ1-1; 8 bases are a match to TRBD1. The CDR3 loop spans 14 amino acids. Germline V gene data show CDR1 as SQVTM and CDR2 as ANQGSEA. After removal of 2 bases from V and 7 bases from J, the junction contained 9 bases not matched to a gene.